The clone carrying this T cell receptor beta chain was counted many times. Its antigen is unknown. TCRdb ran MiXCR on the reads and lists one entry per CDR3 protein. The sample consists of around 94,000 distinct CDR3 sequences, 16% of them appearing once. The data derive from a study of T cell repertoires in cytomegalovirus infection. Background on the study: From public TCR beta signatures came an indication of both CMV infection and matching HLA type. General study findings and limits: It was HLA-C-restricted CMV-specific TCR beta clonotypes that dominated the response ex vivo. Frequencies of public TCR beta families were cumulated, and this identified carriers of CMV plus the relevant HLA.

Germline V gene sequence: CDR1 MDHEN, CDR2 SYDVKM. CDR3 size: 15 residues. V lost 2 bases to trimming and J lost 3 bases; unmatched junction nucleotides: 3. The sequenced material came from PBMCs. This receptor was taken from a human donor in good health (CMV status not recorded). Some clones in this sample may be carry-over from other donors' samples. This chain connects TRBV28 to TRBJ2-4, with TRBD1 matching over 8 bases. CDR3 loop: CASSLQGAVKNIQYF. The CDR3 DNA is TGTGCCAGCAGTTTACAGGGGGCGGTCAAAAACATTCAGTACTTC. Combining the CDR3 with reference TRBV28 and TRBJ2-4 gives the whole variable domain DVKVTQSSRYLVKRTGEKVFLECVQDMDHENMFWYRQDPGLGLRLIYFSYDVKMKEKGDIPEGYSVSREKKERFSLILESASTNQTSMYLCASSLQGAVKNIQYFGAGTRLSVL.